Shown below are 29 T cell receptor beta chains from a single sample sequenced in a study of shared clonotypes between healthy human individuals. The repertoire was sequenced with immunoSEQ multiplex PCR; TCRdb's copy has only in-frame clones and lacks some. The data hold 550,000 to 850,000 clones, with roughly 70% observed a single time. Sequenced input: memory CD4+ T cells sorted from blood. Subset of the sample: CD45RA-negative fraction. These receptors came from a woman under 40 in good health.

This clone was picked up a small number of times. The V gene is TRBV11-1, the J gene TRBJ2-7; D is ambiguous. Looked up from germline, CDR1 is SGHAT and CDR2 is FQDESV (reference sequence). V lost 5 bases, J lost 6 bases, and 14 bases lay in between. This CDR3 comprises 13 residues. This chain's CDR3 is CASSLTQQTEQYF. The CDR3 region has the DNA TGTGCCAGCAGCCTCACCCAGCAGACCGAGCAGTACTTC.

The J gene is TRBJ1-1, the V gene TRBV18; D gene unclear. The CDR3 totals 15 residues. Germline values: CDR1 KGHSH, CDR2 LQKENI. V gave up 0 bases and J gave up 0 bases, with 8 bases separating them. The CDR3: CASSPPEYMNTEAFF. CDR3 DNA sequence: TGTGCCAGCTCACCACCAGAGTACATGAACACTGAAGCTTTCTTT.

V gene TRBV28 combines with J gene TRBJ2-1, with 8 bases matching TRBD2. The germline V gene has CDR1 MDHEN and CDR2 SYDVKM. V lost 5 bases to trimming and J lost 9 bases; unmatched junction nucleotides: 6. The CDR3 is 13 residues long. The CDR3 is CASSPGTRFEQFF. The CDR3, as DNA: TGTGCCAGCAGTCCCGGGACTAGGTTTGAGCAGTTCTTC.

This chain uses TRBV4-1 with TRBJ1-3, with D maybe TRBD1 (5 bases). From germline, CDR1 is MGHRA and CDR2 YSYEKL. The V end lost 1 base, the J end lost 5 bases, and 15 bases lay between the germline ends. This CDR3 has 16 amino acids. The CDR3 is CASSQVSGGERNTIYF. In DNA, the CDR3 is TGCGCCAGCAGCCAAGTTTCGGGAGGGGAAAGAAACACCATATATTTT.

This rearrangement joins TRBV18 to TRBJ1-1; 12 nucleotides line up with TRBD1. V was pared by 1 base and J by 4 bases, with 10 bases of the junction left unmatched. Germline-derived CDR1 and CDR2 are KGHSH and LQKENI. The CDR3 has 18 amino acids. The CDR3 DNA sequence: TGTGCCAGCTCACCACATATCCCGGGACAGGGGGCGGGCACTGAAGCTTTCTTT. This encodes CASSPHIPGQGAGTEAFF.

The chain is built from TRBV7-8 and TRBJ2-1; a possible D gene is TRBD1 (6 bases). Trimming took 3 bases from V and 3 from J, leaving 9 bases between them. Germline V CDR1 and CDR2: SGHVS, FQNEAQ. The CDR3 loop spans 14 amino acids. This CDR3 reads CASSFQTGYNEQFF. DNA of the CDR3: TGTGCCAGCAGCTTCCAGACAGGCTACAATGAGCAGTTCTTC.

The rearrangement links TRBV5-5 to TRBJ2-7; 10 positions match TRBD1. The germline gives CDR1 SGHKS, CDR2 YYEKEE (reference sequence). The CDR3 extends over 14 amino acids. V shed 4 bases and J 7 bases; nucleotides not matched to a gene: 8. CDR3: CASSRGTGVWEQYF. The CDR3 DNA follows: TGTGCCAGCAGCAGGGGGACAGGGGTGTGGGAGCAGTACTTC.

The chain is built from TRBV7-2 and TRBJ2-3; TRBD1 might be the D (7 bases). With 1 base removed from V and 2 bases from J, the gap between germline ends came to 13 bases. This CDR3 is built from 16 residues. Looked up from germline, CDR1 is SGHTA and CDR2 is FQGNSA. CDR3 nucleotide sequence: TGTGCCAGCAGCTTAGGTGCGGGACAGATCACAGATACGCAGTATTTT. Translating it yields CASSLGAGQITDTQYF.

The chain is built from TRBV7-2 and TRBJ2-6; D remains unclear. The CDR3 contains 15 residues. Germline CDR1 is SGHTA and CDR2 is FQGNSA. V shed 5 bases and J shed 4 bases, with 12 bases lying between them. The CDR3 loop is CASSPLLAGANVLTF. In DNA, the CDR3 is TGTGCCAGCAGCCCCCTCCTGGCGGGGGCCAACGTCCTGACTTTC.

This chain links TRBV19 with TRBJ1-2; no definite D call. Trimming pared 10 bases from V and 8 bases from J, leaving 8 bases between. Germline CDR1 and CDR2: LNHDA and SQIVND (reference sequence). CDR3 length equals 9 residues. Here the CDR3 reads CATGSGYTF. The CDR3, as DNA: TGTGCCACTGGATCCGGCTACACCTTC.

This chain uses TRBV6-1 with TRBJ1-2; D ambiguous. The germline V and J ends were trimmed by 6 bases and 3 bases, with 11 bases remaining between them. The CDR3 contains 13 residues. Germline V CDR1 and CDR2: MNHNS, SASEGT. CDR3 sequence: CASRTQAYYGYTF. CDR3 sequence (DNA): TGTGCCAGCAGAACCCAGGCTTACTATGGCTACACCTTC.

This clone has more than one count but fewer than ten. The genes are TRBV5-4 and TRBJ2-5; 9 positions agree with TRBD1. The CDR3 is 14 residues long. The germline V gene encodes CDR1 SGHNT and CDR2 YYREEE (reference sequence). The ends lost 4 bases at V and 5 bases at J; junction bases unmatched: 6. CDR3 region: CASSTQGAGETQYF. The CDR3 bases are TGTGCCAGCAGCACACAGGGGGCTGGGGAGACCCAGTACTTC.

The V call is TRBV14, the J call TRBJ1-5; 12 bases fit TRBD1. Losses at the gene ends were 1 base for V and 5 bases for J; bases not matched to a gene: 6. Germline V gene lookup returns CDR1 SGHDN and CDR2 FVKESK. This CDR3 comprises 17 residues. The CDR3 DNA reads as TGTGCCAGCAGCCAAGGGGGGACAGGGGGCGCCGATCAGCCCCAGCATTTT. This sequence encodes CASSQGGTGGADQPQHF.

V usage is TRBV28 and J usage is TRBJ1-3, with D perhaps TRBD1 (5 bases). V was cut by 6 bases and J by 4 bases, with 13 bases left in between. The germline gives CDR1 MDHEN, CDR2 SYDVKM. The CDR3 runs to 14 residues. The CDR3 nucleotides are TGTGCCAGCAGCCCCCAGGGAGAGGGAAACACCATATATTTT. This encodes CASSPQGEGNTIYF.

This chain links TRBV28 with TRBJ2-3; TRBD1 matches 12 bases. The CDR3 runs 13 residues. Germline loops: CDR1 MDHEN, CDR2 SYDVKM. With V trimmed by 8 bases and J by 6 bases, 3 bases remained unmatched. CDR3 loop: CASRDRGPDTQYF. The CDR3 DNA reads TGTGCCAGCCGGGACAGGGGGCCCGATACGCAGTATTTT. Full variable domain (remainder filled in from reference TRBV28 and TRBJ2-3): DVKVTQSSRYLVKRTGEKVFLECVQDMDHENMFWYRQDPGLGLRLIYFSYDVKMKEKGDIPEGYSVSREKKERFSLILESASTNQTSMYLCASRDRGPDTQYFGPGTRLTVL.

The V call is TRBV18, the J call TRBJ1-1; D ambiguous. V shed 4 bases and J shed 6 bases, with 12 bases lying between them. Germline V lookup: CDR1 KGHSH, CDR2 LQKENI. The CDR3 loop spans 13 amino acids. Here the CDR3 reads CASSHSRDPEAFF. CDR3 DNA sequence: TGTGCCAGCTCACATTCGCGGGATCCTGAAGCTTTCTTT. The entire variable domain, with the rest obtained from reference TRBV18 and TRBJ1-1, is as follows: NAGVMQNPRHLVRRRGQEARLRCSPMKGHSHVYWYRQLPEEGLKFMVYLQKENIIDESGMPKERFSAEFPKEGPSILRIQQVVRGDSAAYFCASSHSRDPEAFFGQGTRLTVV.

This clone was observed many times. The genes are TRBV19 and TRBJ2-2, with D possibly TRBD1 on 5 matching bases. Trimming cost V 7 bases and J 0 bases, with 9 bases left between them. The CDR3 spans 14 residues. Per the germline V gene, CDR1 is LNHDA and CDR2 is SQIVND (reference sequence). DNA of the CDR3: TGTGCCAGTAATGGACAACCGAACACCGGGGAGCTGTTTTTT. The encoded protein is CASNGQPNTGELFF.

The chain has TRBV7-6 and TRBJ2-1, with D possibly matching TRBD2 (6 bases). V dropped 4 bases and J dropped 11 bases, with 15 bases sitting between them. CDR3 length: 13 residues. CDR1 is SGHVS and CDR2 is FNYEAQ in the germline V gene. As DNA, the CDR3 is TGTGCCAGCAGCTCAGGAGGGGTTTTGAAGCAGTTCTTC. Its translation: CASSSGGVLKQFF.

V gene TRBV11-2 combines with J gene TRBJ1-1; 7 nucleotides match TRBD1. V trimming: 3 bases; J trimming: 10 bases; junction bases outside the gene matches: 8. This CDR3 comprises 13 residues. Germline loops: CDR1 SGHAT, CDR2 FQNNGV. The CDR3 DNA follows: TGTGCCAGCAGCTTTCGGACAGGTCGTGGAGCTTTCTTT. Translation: CASSFRTGRGAFF.

In the case of this clone: The sample holds other DNA sequences that translate to the same CDR3. V gene TRBV19 combines with J gene TRBJ2-5, with TRBD2 matching over 9 bases. CDR3 size: 13 residues. V lost 8 bases and J lost 2; bases outside the gene matches: 3. Germline V gene data show CDR1 as LNHDA and CDR2 as SQIVND (reference sequence). CDR3 protein: CASSTSGQETQYF. The CDR3 DNA reads as TGTGCCAGTTCCACTAGCGGGCAAGAGACCCAGTACTTC.

In DNA form, the CDR3 reads TGTGCCAGCAGTTCGACTCCTAATTCCTACAATGAGCAGTTCTTC. Translated, it gives CASSSTPNSYNEQFF. V is TRBV27 and J is TRBJ2-1; D unclear. The CDR3 spans 15 residues. Trimming took off 4 bases at V and 1 base at J, with 11 bases between the two ends. Per germline, CDR1 MNHEY and CDR2 SMNVEV (reference sequence).

This rearrangement joins TRBV10-3 to TRBJ1-5; the D is unclear. V lost 10 bases, J lost 4 bases, and 11 bases lay in between. Germline V gene data show CDR1 as ENHRY and CDR2 as SYGVKD. The CDR3 contains 12 residues. CDR3 amino acids: CATARGNQPQHF. CDR3 bases: TGTGCCACCGCCCGTGGTAATCAGCCCCAGCATTTT.

The DNA for the CDR3 is TGTGCCAGCAGCTCATCGGGACCCAATAATTCACCCCTCCACTTT. This translates into CASSSSGPNNSPLHF. V gene TRBV11-2 combines with J gene TRBJ1-6; a possible D gene is TRBD1 (5 bases). There are 15 residues in the CDR3. Germline V gene sequence: CDR1 SGHAT, CDR2 FQNNGV. V shed 4 bases and J shed 5 bases, with 12 bases lying between them.

This clone appeared once. CDR3 in amino acids: CASSQASGAYTGELFF. The CDR3 bases are TGTGCCAGCAGCCAAGCCAGCGGAGCTTACACCGGGGAGCTGTTTTTT. The V gene is TRBV4-2, the J gene TRBJ2-2; TRBD2 is a possible D gene (5 bases). Trimming removed 1 base from V and 3 bases from J, with 12 bases in between. CDR3 length equals 16 residues. Germline V gene lookup returns CDR1 LGHNA and CDR2 YNFKEQ.

As for this clone: This may arise from a read error, as a much more abundant clone is one base away. Different DNA sequences within this sample yield the same CDR3. The chain recombines TRBV2 with TRBJ1-2; D may be TRBD1 (5 bases). Germline V gene lookup returns CDR1 SNHLY and CDR2 FYNNEI. This CDR3 is 14 amino acids long. Trimming shortened V by 2 bases and J by 1 base, and 8 bases separated the two germline ends. CDR3 residues: CASSERGSNYGYTF. DNA of the CDR3: TGTGCCAGCAGTGAAAGGGGTAGTAACTATGGCTACACCTTC.

The rearrangement joins TRBV28 to TRBJ2-1; 8 bases line up with TRBD2. In germline, CDR1 is MDHEN, CDR2 SYDVKM. Trimming cost V 6 bases and J 7 bases; bases outside gene matches: 5. This CDR3 spans 13 amino acids. CDR3 bases: TGTGCCAGCAGGGGAGCGGGAGTAAATGAGCAGTTCTTC. Amino acid sequence: CASRGAGVNEQFF.

About this clone: A much more abundant neighbour one base away suggests this may be a read error. The J gene is TRBJ1-1, the V gene TRBV7-8; D remains unclear. Germline CDR1 and CDR2: SGHVS and FQNEAQ. V lost 5 bases and J 1 base, leaving 8 bases between the germline ends. This CDR3 region has 13 residues. The CDR3: CASSRQRNTEAFF. The DNA for the CDR3 is TGTGCCAGCAGCCGCCAGCGGAACACTGAAGCTTTCTTT.

J is TRBJ1-1 and V is TRBV28, with 7 bases matching TRBD1. The CDR3 sequence is 15 residues long. V was clipped by 5 bases and J by 1 base; unmatched bases: 7. Germline loops: CDR1 MDHEN, CDR2 SYDVKM. The DNA for the CDR3 is TGTGCCAGCAGTAGCAGGGGGATCGGGAACACTGAAGCTTTCTTT. This sequence encodes CASSSRGIGNTEAFF. The whole variable domain, remainder taken from reference TRBV28 and TRBJ1-1, is DVKVTQSSRYLVKRTGEKVFLECVQDMDHENMFWYRQDPGLGLRLIYFSYDVKMKEKGDIPEGYSVSREKKERFSLILESASTNQTSMYLCASSSRGIGNTEAFFGQGTRLTVV.

The V call is TRBV5-1, the J call TRBJ2-5; no reliable D call. Germline assignment: CDR1 SGHRS and CDR2 YFSETQ. Trimming pared 7 bases from V and 5 bases from J, leaving 9 bases between. CDR3 size: 11 residues. The CDR3 DNA sequence: TGCGCCAGCGCCGCTGGGGAGACCCAGTACTTC. Translation: CASAAGETQYF. Full variable domain (remainder filled in from reference TRBV5-1 and TRBJ2-5): KAGVTQTPRYLIKTRGQQVTLSCSPISGHRSVSWYQQTPGQGLQFLFEYFSETQRNKGNFPGRFSGRQFSNSRSEMNVSTLELGDSALYLCASAAGETQYFGPGTRLLVL.